A selection of T cell receptor beta chains follows, all from one sample in a study of T cells after yellow fever vaccination. TCRdb called the 5' RACE reads again in MiXCR, with one record for every CDR3 protein. Here the sample spans approximately 600,000 distinct CDR3 sequences, 9% to 15% being singletons. The sequencing here drew on PBMCs, taken on the day of the yellow fever booster vaccination. The receptors were gathered from a man aged 25 to 45 who received the YFV17D yellow fever vaccine. CDR3s include the opening cysteine and the closing phenylalanine or tryptophan. Fields, in order: clone size, D gene, J gene, V gene, CDR3 DNA, CDR3 protein. A D gene is named only where the DNA matches it firmly. The size of a clone is reported for some rows only, either as once, few or many, or as a class for expanded clones.

>few|TRBD2|TRBJ2-1|TRBV7-7
TGTGCTAGCAGCTTAGGAAATAGCGGGAGGAATGAGCAGTTCTTC
CASSLGNSGRNEQFF
>NA|NA|TRBJ2-7|TRBV7-6
TGTGCCAGCAGCACCGGGTCAAACTCCTACGAGCAGTACTTC
CASSTGSNSYEQYF
>many|NA|TRBJ1-1|TRBV7-2
TGTGCCAGCAGCTTAGTTGCGATGAACACTGAAGCTTTCTTT
CASSLVAMNTEAFF
>NA|NA|TRBJ1-3|TRBV7-2
TGTGCCAGCAGCTTAGGTGGGACGCCGGCAAACACCATATATTTT
CASSLGGTPANTIYF
>few|NA|TRBJ2-3|TRBV4-2
TGTGCCAGCAGCCAAGATGGTTCCCACACAGATACGCAGTATTTT
CASSQDGSHTDTQYF
>many|TRBD1|TRBJ2-7|TRBV7-2
TGTGCCAGCAGCTTGATACAGGGGTCCTACGAGCAGTACTTC
CASSLIQGSYEQYF
>NA|TRBD2|TRBJ2-1|TRBV20-1
TGCAGTGCCGAGAGACCAAGCGGGAGGAGCGGTAGTGAGCAGTTCTTC
CSAERPSGRSGSEQFF
>NA|TRBD1|TRBJ2-3|TRBV5-4
TGTGCCATGAGCACAGGGGTCACAGATACGCAGTATTTT
CAMSTGVTDTQYF
>NA|NA|TRBJ2-1|TRBV7-6
TGTGCCAGCAGCCCGGGGGGCGGCCGAGGGGACAATGAGCAGTTCTTC
CASSPGGGRGDNEQFF
>NA|TRBD2|TRBJ2-4|TRBV11-2
TGTGCCAGTCAACTAGCGGGAGTCAAAAACATTCAGTACTTC
CASQLAGVKNIQYF
>few|NA|TRBJ2-2|TRBV5-5
TGTGCCAGCAGCCGGCCGGGTAGCGGGGAGCTGTTTTTT
CASSRPGSGELFF
>NA|NA|TRBJ2-2|TRBV27
TGTGCCAGCAGTTTAGGACGCATGGGCACCGGGGAGCTGTTTTTT
CASSLGRMGTGELFF
>few|NA|TRBJ2-7|TRBV20-1
TGCAGTGCTAGAGATCAGGTCTTCTACGAGCAGTACTTC
CSARDQVFYEQYF
>few|NA|TRBJ2-3|TRBV15
TGTGCCACCAGCAGAGAGAGTGGCGGGATTCACACAGATACGCAGTATTTT
CATSRESGGIHTDTQYF